This passage covers 13 T cell receptor beta chains from one sample sequenced in a study of cytomegalovirus exposure and HLA in healthy donors. The PCR was carried out with 60 Vbeta primers and 13 Jbeta primers. TCRdb keeps only in-frame clones here, not all; method: immunoSEQ multiplex PCR. This table has roughly 79,000 clones, around four fifths appearing once. What was sequenced was PBMCs. The receptors were gathered from a woman in her 50s in good health and CMV-seropositive.

This clone was observed a single time. The chain couples TRBV7-9 to TRBJ2-4, with 7 positions matching TRBD2. This CDR3 contains 16 residues. Germline loops: CDR1 SEHNR, CDR2 FQNEAQ (reference sequence). V lost 5 bases, J lost 0 bases, and 7 bases stayed unmatched. DNA of the CDR3: TGTGCCAGCAGCCCCCAGCGGGGACTAGCCAAAAACATTCAGTACTTC. The encoded protein is CASSPQRGLAKNIQYF.

The genes are TRBV4-2 and TRBJ2-1; 9 bases align to TRBD2. CDR3 length equals 17 residues. Germline V gene lookup returns CDR1 LGHNA and CDR2 YNFKEQ. The V gene end was trimmed by 1 base and the J gene end by 5 bases; junction bases not matched to a gene: 9. CDR3 in amino acids: CASSQAEGLALNNEQFF. The CDR3 DNA reads as TGTGCCAGCAGCCAAGCGGAAGGACTAGCGTTGAACAATGAGCAGTTCTTC.

This clone was observed many times. This CDR3 reads CASSFRAQPQHF. The CDR3 coding sequence is TGTGCCAGCAGCTTCAGGGCGCAGCCCCAGCATTTT. The chain recombines TRBV7-8 with TRBJ1-5, with D possibly being TRBD1 (5 bases). V was shortened by 3 bases and J by 7 bases, with 7 bases between the two germline ends. CDR3 length equals 12 residues. Germline V gene lookup returns CDR1 SGHVS and CDR2 FQNEAQ.

In the case of this clone: The identical CDR3 is also encoded by other nucleotide sequences in the sample. J is TRBJ2-7 and V is TRBV5-8; 8 bases are shared with TRBD1. The germline gives CDR1 SGHTS, CDR2 YDEGEE. The CDR3 has 15 amino acids. V gave up 0 bases and J gave up 4 bases; unmatched junction bases: 6. The DNA of the CDR3 is TGTGCCAGCAGCTTGGGACAGGGGTTAAGGTACGAGCAGTACTTC. This codes for CASSLGQGLRYEQYF.

The rearrangement links TRBV4-1 to TRBJ2-3; TRBD1 might be the D (5 bases). From germline, CDR1 is MGHRA and CDR2 YSYEKL. The CDR3 extends over 15 amino acids. Trimming shortened V by 1 base and J by 2 bases, and 10 bases separated the two germline ends. DNA of the CDR3: TGCGCCAGCAGCCAAGGTTTAGGGGACACAGATACGCAGTATTTT. Its protein is CASSQGLGDTDTQYF.

The CDR3 here is CASSQESGRTTDTQYF. DNA of the CDR3: TGTGCCAGCAGCCAAGAAAGCGGGAGGACGACAGATACGCAGTATTTT. The V call is TRBV14, the J call TRBJ2-3; 9 positions match TRBD2. CDR3 length: 16 amino acids. V was clipped by 0 bases and J by 3 bases; unmatched bases: 4. Germline CDR1 reads SGHDN; CDR2 reads FVKESK.

V gene TRBV2 combines with J gene TRBJ1-1; D gene unclear. The CDR3 contains 14 residues. Germline assignment: CDR1 SNHLY and CDR2 FYNNEI. The V gene lost 3 bases and the J gene lost 2 bases, with 10 bases spanning the gap. CDR3 loop: CASSEGNLNTEAFF. In DNA form, the CDR3 reads TGTGCCAGCAGTGAGGGCAACTTAAACACTGAAGCTTTCTTT.

J is TRBJ2-1 and V is TRBV7-9; D is ambiguous. Germline lookup yields CDR1 SEHNR and CDR2 FQNEAQ (reference sequence). This CDR3 has 14 amino acids. The V and J ends lost 1 base and 9 bases respectively, with 13 bases between them. The chain's CDR3 is CASSLGLATFEQFF. The CDR3 DNA follows: TGTGCCAGCAGCTTAGGACTGGCTACTTTTGAGCAGTTCTTC.

CDR3 DNA sequence: TGTGCCAGCAGCTCGTCAGGGGGTGGTAACACTGAAGCTTTCTTT. Its protein product is CASSSSGGGNTEAFF. The chain combines TRBV7-9 with TRBJ1-1; 7 bases line up with TRBD1. CDR3 length: 15 residues. Losses at the gene ends were 4 bases for V and 2 bases for J; bases not matched to a gene: 7. Germline V gives CDR1 SEHNR, CDR2 FQNEAQ (reference sequence).

This clone was recorded a few times. Other nucleotide sequences in the sample specify the same CDR3. This chain joins TRBV5-8 and TRBJ2-7, with 7 bases aligning to TRBD1. Unmatched junction bases numbered 7, after V lost 0 bases and J lost 4 bases. This CDR3 is built from 15 residues. Germline CDR1 is SGHTS and CDR2 is YDEGEE. CDR3 protein: CASSLGQGLRYEQYF. The CDR3 DNA sequence: TGTGCCAGCAGCTTGGGACAGGGTTTAAGGTACGAGCAGTACTTC.

This clone was counted a few times. The V gene is TRBV28, the J gene TRBJ2-1, with a tentative D call TRBD2 (6 bases). Trimming cost V 5 bases and J 7 bases, with 18 bases left between them. This CDR3 has 15 amino acids. Germline V gene lookup returns CDR1 MDHEN and CDR2 SYDVKM. CDR3 in DNA: TGTGCCAGCAGTCACTATACCTCAGGGAGGAATGAGCAGTTCTTC. It translates to CASSHYTSGRNEQFF.

The rearrangement uses TRBV2 and TRBJ1-5; a possible D gene is TRBD1 (6 bases). Deletions cut 2 bases from V and 7 bases from J, with 12 bases between. The length of the CDR3 is 14 residues. Germline V gene sequence: CDR1 SNHLY, CDR2 FYNNEI. The CDR3 loop reads CASSELGGQQPQHF. The CDR3 region has the DNA TGTGCCAGCAGTGAATTGGGGGGGCAACAGCCCCAGCATTTT.

The rearrangement joins TRBV6-5 to TRBJ2-6; TRBD2 aligns across 7 bases. V trimming: 8 bases; J trimming: 2 bases; junction bases outside the gene matches: 3. Germline values: CDR1 MNHEY, CDR2 SVGAGI. The CDR3 consists of 14 residues. The CDR3 DNA follows: TGTGCCAGCGGGGGGGTAACTGGGGCCAACGTCCTGACTTTC. It is translated as CASGGVTGANVLTF.